Listed below are T cell receptor beta chains from one sample, sequenced in a study of synovial regulatory T cells in juvenile arthritis. Libraries were prepared by immunoSEQ multiplex PCR; TCRdb keeps only in-frame clonotypes and omits some of them. The sample spans 9,000 to 10,000 clones; the ten largest clones claim about 0.7%. Sequenced input: Treg cells from blood. The receptor set was obtained from a donor aged 2 to 35 with juvenile idiopathic arthritis. CDR3s include the opening cysteine and the closing phenylalanine or tryptophan.

J: TRBJ1-2; V: TRBV7-9; CDR3: CASSPGQRDGYTF
J: TRBJ1-1; V: TRBV19; CDR3: CASSAGTGDGAFF
J: TRBJ2-7; V: TRBV10-3; CDR3: CAISANSYEQYF
J: TRBJ2-7; V: TRBV6-1; CDR3: CASSYEQYF
J: TRBJ2-7; V: TRBV21-1; CDR3: CASRWARDYEQYF
J: TRBJ1-4; V: TRBV6-5; CDR3: CASTSSGLVGEKLFF
J: TRBJ1-1; V: TRBV30; CDR3: CAWSIRNTEAFF
J: TRBJ2-1; V: TRBV4-3; CDR3: CASSQVSNFASEQFF
J: TRBJ2-7; V: TRBV5-4; CDR3: CASSRWDGSYEQYF
J: TRBJ2-3; V: TRBV4-1; CDR3: CASSQDPTLAGASTDTQYF
J: TRBJ1-1; V: TRBV19; CDR3: CASSIDPRGGRGNTEAFF
J: TRBJ1-4; V: TRBV7-7; CDR3: CASSLGVGEKLFF
J: TRBJ2-2; V: TRBV2; CDR3: CASWTLGTGELFF
J: TRBJ1-4; V: TRBV19; CDR3: CASIGQGNEKLFF
J: TRBJ1-6; V: TRBV4-1; CDR3: CASSQEPQGAYNSPLHF
J: TRBJ2-7; V: TRBV5-6; CDR3: CASSLRWAGGSNEQYF
J: TRBJ2-3; V: TRBV5-4; CDR3: CASSTDLDTQYF
J: TRBJ1-4; V: TRBV19; CDR3: CASSWLGAPTNEKLFF
J: TRBJ1-1; V: TRBV4-3; CDR3: CASSQNPQGATEAFF
J: TRBJ1-1; V: TRBV7-9; CDR3: CASTLTGGVNTEAFF
J: TRBJ1-1; V: TRBV19; CDR3: CASLGVWTEAFF
J: TRBJ2-7; V: TRBV6-1; CDR3: CASSELFIGTGYEQYF
J: TRBJ2-4; V: TRBV19; CDR3: CASSSESKNIQYF
J: TRBJ2-2; V: TRBV5-1; CDR3: CASSRDSDTGELFF
J: TRBJ1-1; V: TRBV5-4; CDR3: CASSLAGNTEAFF
J: TRBJ1-5; V: TRBV4-3; CDR3: CASSRETGRDQPQHF